A single count supports the clone carrying this T cell receptor (beta chain). The data originate from a study of cytomegalovirus exposure and HLA in healthy donors. It was with 60 Vbeta and 13 Jbeta primers that the PCR ran. Libraries were prepared by immunoSEQ multiplex PCR; TCRdb keeps only in-frame clonotypes and omits some of them. This sample has about 160,000 clones, with around 80% found just once. Trimming stripped 5 bases from V and 5 bases from J, with 14 bases between. Germline CDR1 is SGHRS and CDR2 is YFSETQ. The CDR3 contains 15 residues. V usage is TRBV5-1 and J usage is TRBJ1-6; D is unclear. This receptor was taken from a male donor in good health and CMV-seropositive. The sample was PBMCs. The CDR3 is CASSSRGSDNSPLHF. The CDR3 DNA follows: TGCGCCAGCAGTTCCCGGGGATCGGATAATTCACCCCTCCACTTT.